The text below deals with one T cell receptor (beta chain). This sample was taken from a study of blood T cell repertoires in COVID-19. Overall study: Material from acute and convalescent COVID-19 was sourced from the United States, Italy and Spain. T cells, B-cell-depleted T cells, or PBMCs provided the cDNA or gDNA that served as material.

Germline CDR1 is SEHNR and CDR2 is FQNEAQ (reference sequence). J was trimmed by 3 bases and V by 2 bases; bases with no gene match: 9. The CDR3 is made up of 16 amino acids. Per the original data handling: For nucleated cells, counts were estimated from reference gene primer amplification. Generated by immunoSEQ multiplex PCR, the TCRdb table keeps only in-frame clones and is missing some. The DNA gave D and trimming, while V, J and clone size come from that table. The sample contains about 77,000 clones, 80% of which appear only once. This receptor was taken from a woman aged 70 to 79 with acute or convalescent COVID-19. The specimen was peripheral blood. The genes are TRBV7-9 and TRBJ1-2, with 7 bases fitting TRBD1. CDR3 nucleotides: TGTGCCAGCAGCTTATGGGCTCGACAGGGTGACTATGGCTACACCTTC. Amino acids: CASSLWARQGDYGYTF.